The 28 T cell receptor beta chains below were found in one sample sequenced in a study of TIL therapy for anti-PD-1-resistant metastatic lung cancer. The immunoSEQ assay was v3. Clones were read by immunoSEQ multiplex PCR, and TCRdb kept only the in-frame ones, dropping some. Altogether about 50,000 clones are present, less than 75% being singletons, with the ten largest covering 5.6%. Regarding time point: pre-treatment sample, taken before nivolumab and TIL therapy. Most excised metastases sampled were pleural nodules or supraclavicular lymph nodes. This specimen consisted of tumor tissue, obtained at baseline. The receptors stem from a person aged 25-85 years with non-small cell lung cancer.

The V and J genes are TRBV6-5 and TRBJ2-7, with D unclear. Germline CDR1 reads MNHEY; CDR2 reads SVGAGI. The V end lost 6 bases, the J end lost 0 bases, and 9 bases lay between the germline ends. The CDR3 has 13 residues. The CDR3 nucleotides are TGTGCCAGCAGAGCTCGGATCTCCTACGAGCAGTACTTC. Translated, it gives CASRARISYEQYF.

The chain couples TRBV6-6 to TRBJ1-2, with D perhaps TRBD1 (5 bases). The germline V gene has CDR1 MNHNY and CDR2 SVGAGI (reference sequence). The length of the CDR3 is 13 residues. V was pared by 6 bases and J by 7 bases, with 15 bases between. DNA for the CDR3: TGTGCCAGCAGGGACGGAGGGGCAGGTGGCTACACCTTC. Protein product: CASRDGGAGGYTF.

V is TRBV5-1 and J is TRBJ2-5; D is ambiguous. V gave up 0 bases and J gave up 4 bases, with 4 bases separating them. From germline, CDR1 is SGHRS and CDR2 YFSETQ. The CDR3 has 12 amino acids. The CDR3 sequence is CASSLGTETQYF. CDR3 nucleotide sequence: TGCGCCAGCAGCTTGGGTACAGAGACCCAGTACTTC.

The chain is built from TRBV27 and TRBJ1-1; TRBD1 agrees at 12 bases. Germline-derived CDR1 and CDR2 are MNHEY and SMNVEV (reference sequence). V gave up 7 bases and J gave up 5 bases; unmatched junction bases: 5. This CDR3 contains 14 residues. CDR3 in DNA: TGTGCCAGCACCCGGGACAGGGGGCAGACTGAAGCTTTCTTT. Translating it yields CASTRDRGQTEAFF.

The J gene is TRBJ2-7, the V gene TRBV6-6; no clear D gene. The CDR3 runs to 14 residues. The V gene lost 6 bases and the J gene lost 3 bases, with 15 bases spanning the gap. From germline, CDR1 is MNHNY and CDR2 SVGAGI (reference sequence). The CDR3 sequence is CASSPAGRSYEQYF. CDR3 DNA: TGTGCCAGCAGCCCCGCCGGTCGGAGCTACGAGCAGTACTTC.

This sequence joins TRBV11-2 and TRBJ2-3; no definite D call. CDR3 length: 15 residues. Between the trimmed V and J ends, which lost 1 base and 2 bases, there was a span of 10 bases. CDR1 is SGHAT, CDR2 FQNNGV, per germline. The CDR3 is CASSLAESDTDTQYF. The CDR3 bases are TGTGCCAGCAGCTTAGCGGAGTCCGACACAGATACGCAGTATTTT.

J is TRBJ1-1 and V is TRBV20-1; no clear D. Trimming shortened V by 3 bases and J by 5 bases, and 7 bases separated the two germline ends. The CDR3 covers 11 residues. Germline loops: CDR1 DFQATT, CDR2 SNEGSKA (reference sequence). This CDR3 reads CSASLVTEAFF. CDR3 bases: TGCAGTGCTAGTTTGGTTACTGAAGCTTTCTTT.

This clone occurred many times. The chain recombines TRBV7-8 with TRBJ1-5; D unclear. Trimming stripped 5 bases from V and 10 bases from J, with 12 bases between. This CDR3 is 12 amino acids long. Germline lookup yields CDR1 SGHVS and CDR2 FQNEAQ. The CDR3 coding sequence is TGTGCCAGCAGCCAACATTGGGAACCCCAGCATTTT. The encoded protein is CASSQHWEPQHF.

The chain combines TRBV10-1 with TRBJ1-1; 8 nucleotides line up with TRBD1. CDR1 is WNHNN, CDR2 SYGVQD, per germline (reference sequence). Trimming cost V 3 bases and J 5 bases; bases outside gene matches: 2. The CDR3 loop spans 13 amino acids. The CDR3 region has the DNA TGCGCCAGCAGTGAACAGGGGGGGACTGAAGCTTTCTTT. This translates into CASSEQGGTEAFF.

This clone is a singleton in its sample. The chain employs TRBV28 and TRBJ1-4, with D uncertain. Germline CDR1 is MDHEN and CDR2 is SYDVKM. V lost 5 bases and J 4 bases, leaving 8 bases between the germline ends. The CDR3 extends over 13 amino acids. For the CDR3, the DNA is TGTGCCAGCAGTCTGGGGAATAATGAAAAACTGTTTTTT. Amino acid sequence: CASSLGNNEKLFF. Filled out from reference TRBV28 and TRBJ1-4, the complete variable domain reads DVKVTQSSRYLVKRTGEKVFLECVQDMDHENMFWYRQDPGLGLRLIYFSYDVKMKEKGDIPEGYSVSREKKERFSLILESASTNQTSMYLCASSLGNNEKLFFGSGTQLSVL.

The chain uses TRBV30 and TRBJ2-3; 7 bases fit TRBD1. V shed 3 bases, J shed 2 bases, and the junction held 8 bases outside the gene matches. Germline values: CDR1 GTSNPN, CDR2 SVGIG (reference sequence). CDR3 length equals 15 residues. CDR3 protein: CAWSTDRVYTDTQYF. In DNA, the CDR3 is TGTGCCTGGAGCACCGACAGGGTATACACAGATACGCAGTATTTT.

The chain uses TRBV6-5 and TRBJ2-7; D unclear. The germline V gene encodes CDR1 MNHEY and CDR2 SVGAGI. The CDR3 extends over 13 amino acids. V dropped 1 base and J dropped 6 bases, with 10 bases sitting between them. The CDR3 DNA sequence: TGTGCCAGCAGTTACTTTGGTCGAGGCGAGCAGTACTTC. As protein: CASSYFGRGEQYF.

This chain uses TRBV30 with TRBJ1-4; TRBD1 aligns across 7 bases. The V gene end was trimmed by 5 bases and the J gene end by 4 bases; junction bases not matched to a gene: 10. The CDR3 covers 15 residues. Germline loops: CDR1 GTSNPN, CDR2 SVGIG (reference sequence). The CDR3 loop reads CAWEDRDGINEKLFF. The CDR3 nucleotides read TGTGCCTGGGAAGACAGGGACGGCATTAATGAAAAACTGTTTTTT.

The chain recombines TRBV28 with TRBJ2-2; 8 bases are a match to TRBD1. J gave up 4 bases and V 8 bases, and 9 bases lay outside the gene matches. CDR3 length equals 15 residues. CDR1 MDHEN and CDR2 SYDVKM come from the germline V gene. CDR3 loop: CASFSRGRPTGELFF. The CDR3 nucleotides are TGTGCCAGCTTCTCCAGGGGGCGACCCACCGGGGAGCTGTTTTTT.

V and J are TRBV6-5 and TRBJ2-7; D remains unclear. The CDR3 runs to 12 residues. V was trimmed by 4 bases and J by 9 bases, leaving 13 bases between them. Per the germline V gene, CDR1 is MNHEY and CDR2 is SVGAGI. CDR3 sequence reads: CASSSVGVPQYF. The CDR3, as DNA: TGTGCCAGCAGTTCCGTTGGAGTTCCGCAGTACTTC.

The gene calls are TRBV10-1 and TRBJ2-7, with 8 positions matching TRBD1. This CDR3 comprises 18 residues. J gave up 0 bases and V 4 bases, and 14 bases lay outside the gene matches. The germline V gene encodes CDR1 WNHNN and CDR2 SYGVQD (reference sequence). The CDR3 DNA reads TGCGCCAGCAGTGGGGGGCAGGGGGCCAGGCGCACCTCCTACGAGCAGTACTTC. It yields the protein CASSGGQGARRTSYEQYF.

The chain uses TRBV5-1 and TRBJ1-2; D ambiguous. V was cut by 7 bases and J by 3 bases, with 13 bases left in between. Germline lookup yields CDR1 SGHRS and CDR2 YFSETQ. The CDR3 has 13 amino acids. The CDR3 DNA follows: TGCGCCAGCGGTGGAGTGGAGTACTATGGCTACACCTTC. This encodes CASGGVEYYGYTF.

Only a few counts were recorded for this clone. The chain carries TRBV5-1 and TRBJ1-2; a weak D match, TRBD1 (5 bases). The CDR3 runs 15 residues. The germline V gene encodes CDR1 SGHRS and CDR2 YFSETQ. Trimming left V 0 bases short and J 3 bases short, with 12 bases between. The CDR3 region is CASSLGGRQDYGYTF. The CDR3 DNA sequence: TGCGCCAGCAGCTTGGGGGGGAGGCAGGACTATGGCTACACCTTC.

V and J are TRBV2 and TRBJ1-1; no definite D call. With 10 bases removed from V and 2 bases from J, the gap between germline ends came to 14 bases. This CDR3 is built from 13 residues. In germline, CDR1 is SNHLY, CDR2 FYNNEI. The CDR3: CATQKEFNTEAFF. The CDR3 nucleotides read TGTGCCACCCAAAAGGAGTTTAACACTGAAGCTTTCTTT.

This clone was seen once. The chain combines TRBV11-3 with TRBJ1-1; D not resolved. The germline V gene has CDR1 SGHNT and CDR2 YENEEA. The CDR3 is 13 amino acids. V was pared by 0 bases and J by 4 bases, with 6 bases between. The CDR3 is CASSLDVGTEAFF. CDR3 DNA sequence: TGTGCCAGCAGCTTAGATGTTGGCACTGAAGCTTTCTTT.

The chain carries TRBV6-1 and TRBJ2-1, with 7 bases identical to TRBD2. CDR1 is MNHNS and CDR2 is SASEGT in the germline V gene. The CDR3 totals 14 residues. V lost 7 bases and J lost 7; bases outside the gene matches: 10. The CDR3 sequence is CASMGQAGFNEQFF. CDR3 nucleotides: TGTGCCAGCATGGGTCAAGCGGGGTTTAATGAGCAGTTCTTC.

The chain uses TRBV6-6 and TRBJ2-7, with 10 bases fitting TRBD1. The germline V gene encodes CDR1 MNHNY and CDR2 SVGAGI (reference sequence). Trimming cost V 6 bases and J 4 bases; bases outside gene matches: 12. The CDR3 extends over 16 amino acids. The CDR3 nucleotides are TGTGCCAGCAGCGCCCCCGGGACAGGGGTTGGGTACGAGCAGTACTTC. As protein: CASSAPGTGVGYEQYF.

CDR3 region: CASSLDGSRNQPQHF. DNA for the CDR3: TGTGCCAGCAGCTTAGATGGGTCTAGGAATCAGCCCCAGCATTTT. The chain combines TRBV11-2 with TRBJ1-5; D gene uncertain. The CDR3 runs to 15 residues. V was trimmed by 0 bases and J by 4 bases, leaving 10 bases between them. The germline V gene encodes CDR1 SGHAT and CDR2 FQNNGV.

The chain's CDR3 is CSAETGKYGNEKLFF. CDR3 in DNA: TGCAGCGCCGAGACAGGGAAGTATGGTAATGAAAAACTGTTTTTT. This rearrangement joins TRBV29-1 to TRBJ1-4, with 7 bases that match TRBD1. The trim removed 7 bases at V and 4 bases at J, leaving 12 bases unmatched. Germline V CDR1 and CDR2: SQVTM, ANQGSEA. CDR3 length: 15 residues.

This clone was recorded a few times. The rearrangement joins TRBV5-1 to TRBJ2-1; the D gene could be TRBD1 or TRBD2 (8 bases each). With 4 bases removed from V and 4 bases from J, the gap between germline ends came to 30 bases. Germline V gene lookup returns CDR1 SGHRS and CDR2 YFSETQ. This CDR3 has 20 residues. The CDR3 coding sequence is TGCGCCAGCAGCCAACCCGGGACAGGTGGGAGCGGGGGCCCTTACAATGAGCAGTTCTTC. Its translation: CASSQPGTGGSGGPYNEQFF.

V and J are TRBV2 and TRBJ1-2; no clear D. Germline V CDR1 and CDR2: SNHLY, FYNNEI. The germline V and J ends were trimmed by 4 bases and 4 bases, with 7 bases remaining between them. This CDR3 contains 12 residues. CDR3 amino acids: CASSGAGYGYTF. The CDR3 DNA follows: TGTGCCAGCAGTGGGGCCGGCTATGGCTACACCTTC. Complete variable domain (other parts from reference TRBV2 and TRBJ1-2): EPEVTQTPSHQVTQMGQEVILRCVPISNHLYFYWYRQILGQKVEFLVSFYNNEISEKSEIFDDQFSVERPDGSNFTLKIRSTKLEDSAMYFCASSGAGYGYTFGSGTRLTVV.

The V call is TRBV29-1, the J call TRBJ1-2; no clear D. V was clipped by 2 bases and J by 13 bases, with 11 bases between them. Germline V gives CDR1 SQVTM, CDR2 ANQGSEA. The CDR3 consists of 10 residues. The CDR3 loop is CSVENGRITF. The CDR3 nucleotides are TGCAGCGTTGAAAATGGGAGAATCACCTTC.

The chain couples TRBV5-1 to TRBJ1-5; 10 positions agree with TRBD1. This CDR3 has 15 residues. Germline V lookup: CDR1 SGHRS, CDR2 YFSETQ. Unmatched junction bases numbered 7, after V lost 4 bases and J lost 6 bases. As DNA, the CDR3 is TGCGCCAGCAGCCCCGGGACAGGGGTGGTTCAGCCCCAGCATTTT. Amino acid sequence: CASSPGTGVVQPQHF.